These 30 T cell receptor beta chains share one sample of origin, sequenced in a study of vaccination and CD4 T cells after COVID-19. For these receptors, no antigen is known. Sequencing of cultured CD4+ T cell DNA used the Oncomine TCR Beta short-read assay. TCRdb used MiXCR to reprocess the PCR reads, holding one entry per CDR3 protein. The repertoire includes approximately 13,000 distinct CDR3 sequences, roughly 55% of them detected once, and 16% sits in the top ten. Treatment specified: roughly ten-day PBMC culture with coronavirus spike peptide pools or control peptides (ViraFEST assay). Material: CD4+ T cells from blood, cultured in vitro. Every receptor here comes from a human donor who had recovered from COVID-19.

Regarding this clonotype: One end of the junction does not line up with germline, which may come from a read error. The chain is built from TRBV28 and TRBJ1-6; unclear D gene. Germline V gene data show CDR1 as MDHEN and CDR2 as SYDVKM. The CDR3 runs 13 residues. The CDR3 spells CTSAKGPNSPLHF. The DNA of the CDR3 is TGTACCAGCGCTAAAGGGCCTAATTCACCCCTCCACTTT.

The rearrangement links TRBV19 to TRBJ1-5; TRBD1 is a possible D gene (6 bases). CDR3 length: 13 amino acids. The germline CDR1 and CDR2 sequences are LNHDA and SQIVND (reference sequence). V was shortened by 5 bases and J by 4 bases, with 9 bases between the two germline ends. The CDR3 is CASSVQGNQPQHF. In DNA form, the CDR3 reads TGTGCCAGTAGTGTACAGGGAAATCAGCCCCAGCATTTT.

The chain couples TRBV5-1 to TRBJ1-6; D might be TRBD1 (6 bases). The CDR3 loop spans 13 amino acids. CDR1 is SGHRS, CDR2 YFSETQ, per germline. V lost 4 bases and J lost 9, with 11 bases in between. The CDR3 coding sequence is TGCGCCAGCAGCCGGGACATAGCTTCACCCCTCCACTTT. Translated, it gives CASSRDIASPLHF.

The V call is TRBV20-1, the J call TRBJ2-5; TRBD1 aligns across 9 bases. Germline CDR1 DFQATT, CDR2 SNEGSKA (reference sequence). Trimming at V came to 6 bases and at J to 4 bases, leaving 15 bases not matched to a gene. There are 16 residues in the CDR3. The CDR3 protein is CSADRTGVRFGETQYF. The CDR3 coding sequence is TGCAGTGCGGACAGGACAGGGGTTCGTTTCGGAGAGACCCAGTACTTC.

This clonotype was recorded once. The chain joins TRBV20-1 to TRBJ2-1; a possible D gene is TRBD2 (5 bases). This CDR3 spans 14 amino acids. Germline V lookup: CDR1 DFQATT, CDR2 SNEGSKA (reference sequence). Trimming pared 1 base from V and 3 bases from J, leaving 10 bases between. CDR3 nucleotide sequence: TGCAGTGCTAGAGTGGCGGGCCTCTACAATGAGCAGTTCTTC. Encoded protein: CSARVAGLYNEQFF.

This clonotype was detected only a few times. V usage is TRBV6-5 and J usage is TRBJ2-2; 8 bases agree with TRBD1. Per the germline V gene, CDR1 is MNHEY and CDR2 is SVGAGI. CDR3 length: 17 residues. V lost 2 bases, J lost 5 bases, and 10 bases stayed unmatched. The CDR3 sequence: CASSYRRQGWSTGELFF. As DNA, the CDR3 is TGTGCCAGCAGTTACCGAAGACAGGGGTGGAGTACCGGGGAGCTGTTTTTT.

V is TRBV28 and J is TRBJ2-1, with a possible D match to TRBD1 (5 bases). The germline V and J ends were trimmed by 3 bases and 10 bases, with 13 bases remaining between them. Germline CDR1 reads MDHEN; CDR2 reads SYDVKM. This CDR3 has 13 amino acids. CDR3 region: CASSLQGRVEQFF. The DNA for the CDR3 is TGTGCCAGCAGTTTGCAGGGCAGGGTGGAGCAGTTCTTC.

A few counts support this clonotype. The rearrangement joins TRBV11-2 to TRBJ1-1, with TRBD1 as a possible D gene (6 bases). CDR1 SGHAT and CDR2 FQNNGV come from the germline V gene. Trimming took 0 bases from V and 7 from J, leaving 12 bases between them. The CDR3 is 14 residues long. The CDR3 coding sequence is TGTGCCAGCAGCTTAGAGGCAGGGGTTCATGAAGCTTTCTTT. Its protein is CASSLEAGVHEAFF.

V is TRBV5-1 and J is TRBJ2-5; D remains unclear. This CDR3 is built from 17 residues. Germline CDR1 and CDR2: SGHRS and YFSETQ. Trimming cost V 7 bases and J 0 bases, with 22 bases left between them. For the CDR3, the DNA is TGCGCCAGCGCCAAATCCCTCTCCCCACCGTACCAAGAGACCCAGTACTTC. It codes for CASAKSLSPPYQETQYF.

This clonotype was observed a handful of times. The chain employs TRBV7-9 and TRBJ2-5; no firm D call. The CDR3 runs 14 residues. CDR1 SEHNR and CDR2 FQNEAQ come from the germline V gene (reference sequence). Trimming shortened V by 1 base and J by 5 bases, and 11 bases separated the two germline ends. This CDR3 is CASSLGGEVETQYF. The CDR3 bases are TGTGCCAGCAGCTTAGGAGGCGAGGTGGAGACCCAGTACTTC.

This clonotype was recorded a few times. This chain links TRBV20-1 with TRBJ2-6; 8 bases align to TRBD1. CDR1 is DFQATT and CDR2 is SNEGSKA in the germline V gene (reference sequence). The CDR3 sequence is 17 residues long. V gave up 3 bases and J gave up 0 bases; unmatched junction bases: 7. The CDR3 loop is CSASEDRALSGANVLTF. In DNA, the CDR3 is TGCAGTGCTAGCGAGGACAGGGCCCTCTCTGGGGCCAACGTCCTGACTTTC.

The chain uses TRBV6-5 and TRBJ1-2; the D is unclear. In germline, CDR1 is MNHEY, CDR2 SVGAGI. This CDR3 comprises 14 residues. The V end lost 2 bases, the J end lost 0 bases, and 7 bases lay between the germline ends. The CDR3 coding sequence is TGTGCCAGCAGTTACCTGAGTTCTAACTATGGCTACACCTTC. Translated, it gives CASSYLSSNYGYTF.

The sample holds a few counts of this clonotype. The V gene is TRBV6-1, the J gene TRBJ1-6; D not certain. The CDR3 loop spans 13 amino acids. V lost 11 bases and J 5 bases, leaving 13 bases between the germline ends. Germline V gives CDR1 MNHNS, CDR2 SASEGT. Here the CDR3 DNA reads TGTGCCCACCGGCTGGCGGATAATTCACCCCTCCACTTT. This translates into CAHRLADNSPLHF.

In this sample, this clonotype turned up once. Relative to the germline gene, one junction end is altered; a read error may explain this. The CDR3 sequence: CASSLLAGPTDTQYF. CDR3 nucleotides: TGTGCTAGCAGCTTGCTAGCGGGCCCCACAGATACGCAGTATTTT. The chain links TRBV7-7 to TRBJ2-3; 8 bases align to TRBD2. The CDR3 totals 15 residues. The germline CDR1 and CDR2 sequences are SSHAT and FNYEAQ (reference sequence).

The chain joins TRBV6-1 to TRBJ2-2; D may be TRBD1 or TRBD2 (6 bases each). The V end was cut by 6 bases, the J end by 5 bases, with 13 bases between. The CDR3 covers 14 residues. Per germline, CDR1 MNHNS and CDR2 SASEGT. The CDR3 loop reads CASRQGLRTGELFF. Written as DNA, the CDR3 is TGTGCCAGCAGACAGGGACTTCGAACCGGGGAGCTGTTTTTT.

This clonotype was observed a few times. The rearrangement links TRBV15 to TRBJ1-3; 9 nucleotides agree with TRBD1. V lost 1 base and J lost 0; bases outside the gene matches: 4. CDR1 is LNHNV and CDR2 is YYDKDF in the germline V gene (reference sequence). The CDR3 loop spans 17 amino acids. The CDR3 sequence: CATSRGTGVISGNTIYF. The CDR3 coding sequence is TGTGCCACCAGCAGAGGGACAGGGGTGATCTCTGGAAACACCATATATTTT.

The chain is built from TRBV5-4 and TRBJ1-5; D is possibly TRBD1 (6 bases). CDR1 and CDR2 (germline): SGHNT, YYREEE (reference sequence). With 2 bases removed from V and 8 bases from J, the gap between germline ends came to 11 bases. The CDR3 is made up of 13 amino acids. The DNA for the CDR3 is TGTGCCAGCAGCTTACAGGGCCAAAAGCCCCAGCATTTT. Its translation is CASSLQGQKPQHF. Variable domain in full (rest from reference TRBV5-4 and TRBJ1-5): ETGVTQSPTHLIKTRGQQVTLRCSSQSGHNTVSWYQQALGQGPQFIFQYYREEENGRGNFPPRFSGLQFPNYSSELNVNALELDDSALYLCASSLQGQKPQHFGDGTRLSIL.

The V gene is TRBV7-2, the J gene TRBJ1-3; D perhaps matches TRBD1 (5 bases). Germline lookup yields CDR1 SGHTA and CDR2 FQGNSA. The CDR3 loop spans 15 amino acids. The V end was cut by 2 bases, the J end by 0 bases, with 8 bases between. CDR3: CASSLNTGSGNTIYF. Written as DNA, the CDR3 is TGTGCCAGCAGCTTAAACACAGGCTCTGGAAACACCATATATTTT.

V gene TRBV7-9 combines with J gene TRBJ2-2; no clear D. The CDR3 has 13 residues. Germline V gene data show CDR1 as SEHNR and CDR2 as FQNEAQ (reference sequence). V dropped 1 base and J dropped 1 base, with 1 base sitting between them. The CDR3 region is CASSLGNTGELFF. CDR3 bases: TGTGCCAGCAGCTTAGGGAACACCGGGGAGCTGTTTTTT.

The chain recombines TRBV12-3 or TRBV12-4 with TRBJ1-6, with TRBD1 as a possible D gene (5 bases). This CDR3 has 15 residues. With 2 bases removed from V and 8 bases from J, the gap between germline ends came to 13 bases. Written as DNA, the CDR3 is TGTGCCAGCAGTTTATTGGGGGGTTTTGATTCACCCCTCCACTTT. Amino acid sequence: CASSLLGGFDSPLHF.

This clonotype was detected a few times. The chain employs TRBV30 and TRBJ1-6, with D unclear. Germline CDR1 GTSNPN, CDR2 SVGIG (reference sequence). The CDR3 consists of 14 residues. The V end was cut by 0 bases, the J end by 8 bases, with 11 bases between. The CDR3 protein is CAWSVRGPYSPLHF. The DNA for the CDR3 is TGTGCCTGGAGTGTCAGAGGGCCGTATTCACCCCTCCACTTT.

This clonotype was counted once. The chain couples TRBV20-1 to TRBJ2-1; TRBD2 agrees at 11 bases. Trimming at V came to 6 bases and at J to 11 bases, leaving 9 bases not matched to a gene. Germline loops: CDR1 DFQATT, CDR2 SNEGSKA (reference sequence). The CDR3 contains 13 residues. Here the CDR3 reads CSARTSGLVQQFF. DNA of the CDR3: TGCAGTGCCCGGACTAGCGGGTTAGTACAGCAGTTCTTC.

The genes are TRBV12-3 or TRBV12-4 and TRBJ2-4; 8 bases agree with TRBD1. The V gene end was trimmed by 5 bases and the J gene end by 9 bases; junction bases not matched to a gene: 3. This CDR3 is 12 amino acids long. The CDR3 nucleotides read TGTGCCAGCAGTCAAACAGGGGGCATTCAGTACTTC. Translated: CASSQTGGIQYF.

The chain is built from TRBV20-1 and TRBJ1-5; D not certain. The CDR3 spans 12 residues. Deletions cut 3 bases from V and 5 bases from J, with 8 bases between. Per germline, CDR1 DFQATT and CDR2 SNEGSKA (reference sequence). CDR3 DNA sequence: TGCAGTGCTAGTAGGGAGGATCAGCCCCAGCATTTT. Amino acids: CSASREDQPQHF.

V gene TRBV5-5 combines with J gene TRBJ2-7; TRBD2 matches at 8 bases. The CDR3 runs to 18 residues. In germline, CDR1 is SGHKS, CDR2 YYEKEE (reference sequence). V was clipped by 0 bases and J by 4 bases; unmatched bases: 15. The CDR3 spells CASSLGLAGSGMGYEQYF. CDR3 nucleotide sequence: TGTGCCAGCAGCTTGGGCCTAGCGGGTTCCGGTATGGGGTACGAGCAGTACTTC.

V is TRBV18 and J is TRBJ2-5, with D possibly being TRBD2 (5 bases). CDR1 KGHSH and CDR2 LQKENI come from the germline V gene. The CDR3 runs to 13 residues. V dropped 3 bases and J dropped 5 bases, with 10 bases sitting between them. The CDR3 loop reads CASSPSGIETQYF. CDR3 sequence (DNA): TGTGCCAGCTCACCTTCCGGGATTGAGACCCAGTACTTC.

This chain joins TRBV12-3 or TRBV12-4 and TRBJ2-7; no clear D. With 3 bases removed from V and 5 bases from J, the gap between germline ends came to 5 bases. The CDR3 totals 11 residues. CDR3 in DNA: TGTGCCAGCAGTTTGAGGAACGAGCAGTACTTC. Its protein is CASSLRNEQYF.

The CDR3 loop is CASSRTETQYF. The CDR3 DNA is TGTGCCAGCAGCCGCACGGAGACCCAGTACTTC. J is TRBJ2-5 and V is TRBV7-2; D remains ambiguous. The germline V gene has CDR1 SGHTA and CDR2 FQGNSA. The CDR3 is made up of 11 amino acids. V gave up 5 bases and J gave up 5 bases, with 6 bases separating them.

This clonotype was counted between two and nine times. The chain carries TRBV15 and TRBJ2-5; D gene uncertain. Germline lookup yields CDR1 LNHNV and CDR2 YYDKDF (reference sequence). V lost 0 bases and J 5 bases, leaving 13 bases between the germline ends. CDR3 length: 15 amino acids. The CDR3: CATSREGIEQETQYF. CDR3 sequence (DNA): TGTGCCACCAGCAGAGAAGGGATAGAGCAGGAGACCCAGTACTTC.

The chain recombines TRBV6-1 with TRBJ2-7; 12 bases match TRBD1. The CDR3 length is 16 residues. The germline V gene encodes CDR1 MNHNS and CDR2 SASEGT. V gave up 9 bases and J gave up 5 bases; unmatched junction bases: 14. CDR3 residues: CASNINRGQGADEQYF. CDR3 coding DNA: TGTGCCAGTAATATAAACCGGGGACAGGGGGCTGACGAGCAGTACTTC.